The 32 T cell receptor beta chains below come from one sample, sequenced in a study of patients and donors after allogeneic stem cell transplantation. TCRdb analysed the RT-PCR reads with MiXCR anew, one entry per CDR3 protein. Of 150,000 to 200,000 distinct CDR3 sequences detected, about 32% appear once; the ten largest clones hold under 3.5%. Sequenced material: blood, either unsorted or a sorted T cell fraction (not recorded which). Receptors were obtained from a human donor who was either an allogeneic HSCT recipient or a stem cell or donor lymphocyte infusion donor (not recorded which). It is not recorded whose cells these are; they may come from a transplant donor.

The V call is TRBV27, the J call TRBJ1-1; D ambiguous. This CDR3 spans 15 amino acids. CDR1 is MNHEY and CDR2 is SMNVEV in the germline V gene (reference sequence). V lost 5 bases and J 0 bases, leaving 13 bases between the germline ends. CDR3 sequence reads: CASSPYGRLNTEAFF. The DNA for the CDR3 is TGTGCCAGCAGTCCCTATGGACGGTTGAACACTGAAGCTTTCTTT.

This clonotype was counted ten times or more. This rearrangement joins TRBV27 to TRBJ1-5, with D maybe TRBD1 (6 bases). The CDR3 is 14 residues long. V was clipped by 0 bases and J by 10 bases, with 13 bases between them. CDR1 and CDR2 (germline): MNHEY, SMNVEV (reference sequence). Here the CDR3 DNA reads TGTGCCAGCAGTTTATCGACAGGTATCGGTCCCCAGCATTTT. This gives the protein CASSLSTGIGPQHF.

This clonotype was seen repeatedly, ten times or more. In DNA, the CDR3 is TGTGCCAGCAGCGTTTGGACAGGGAACACTGAAGCTTTCTTT. Its translation: CASSVWTGNTEAFF. This rearrangement joins TRBV7-6 to TRBJ1-1, with TRBD1 identical over 7 bases. The CDR3 sequence is 14 residues long. The germline V gene has CDR1 SGHVS and CDR2 FNYEAQ. After removal of 5 bases from V and 1 base from J, the junction contained 4 bases not matched to a gene. Looking up the rest from reference TRBV7-6 and TRBJ1-1 gives the full variable domain: GAGVSQSPRYKVTKRGQDVALRCDPISGHVSLYWYRQALGQGPEFLTYFNYEAQQDKSGLPNDRFSAERPEGSISTLTIQRTEQRDSAMYRCASSVWTGNTEAFFGQGTRLTVV.

This clonotype was counted a few times. The rearrangement joins TRBV7-2 to TRBJ2-3; TRBD1 might be the D (6 bases). This CDR3 spans 17 amino acids. Trimming took 5 bases from V and 0 from J, leaving 18 bases between them. CDR1 SGHTA and CDR2 FQGNSA come from the germline V gene. The CDR3 loop reads CASSTPSGTSSTDTQYF. For the CDR3, the DNA is TGTGCCAGCAGCACCCCCTCCGGGACAAGTAGCACAGATACGCAGTATTTT.

With respect to this clonotype: The junction departs from germline at one end; a sequencing error may be responsible. This sequence joins TRBV6-2 or TRBV6-3 and TRBJ2-1; 8 bases fit TRBD2. The CDR3 is made up of 14 amino acids. The V gene's germline CDR1 is MNHEY and CDR2 SVGEGT. CDR3 in DNA: TGTGCCAGCAGTTGGACTAGCTCCGACAATGAGCAGTTCTTC. This codes for CASSWTSSDNEQFF.

This clonotype was seen at least ten times. The chain has TRBV11-2 and TRBJ1-2; D gene ambiguous. V was clipped by 5 bases and J by 4 bases, with 5 bases between them. CDR1 SGHAT and CDR2 FQNNGV come from the germline V gene. This CDR3 has 11 amino acids. The CDR3 coding sequence is TGTGCCAGCAGCCGCACCTATGGCTACACCTTC. Amino acids: CASSRTYGYTF.

This clonotype was seen only a few times. V usage is TRBV6-5 and J usage is TRBJ1-2; 8 nucleotides line up with TRBD1. The CDR3 extends over 12 amino acids. V gave up 6 bases and J gave up 7 bases; unmatched junction bases: 4. Per germline, CDR1 MNHEY and CDR2 SVGAGI. In DNA, the CDR3 is TGTGCCAGCAGCTCGGACAGGGTTGGCTACACCTTC. This encodes CASSSDRVGYTF.

The chain recombines TRBV9 with TRBJ2-7, with 8 bases fitting TRBD1. V was clipped by 4 bases and J by 2 bases; unmatched bases: 5. The germline V gene has CDR1 SGDLS and CDR2 YYNGEE. The CDR3 has 14 residues. The CDR3 DNA sequence: TGTGCCAGCAGCAGGCGGGACAGGCCCTACGAGCAGTACTTC. This translates into CASSRRDRPYEQYF.

The gene calls are TRBV20-1 and TRBJ1-2; D may be TRBD1 (5 bases). This CDR3 is built from 15 residues. Trimming removed 3 bases at V and 6 bases at J, with 20 bases between. Per the germline V gene, CDR1 is DFQATT and CDR2 is SNEGSKA (reference sequence). CDR3 loop: CSARAGTAIPNGYTF. CDR3 coding DNA: TGCAGTGCTAGGGCCGGGACCGCTATCCCGAATGGCTACACCTTC.

This clonotype came up a few times. J is TRBJ2-2 and V is TRBV7-2, with D uncertain. CDR1 and CDR2 from the germline V gene are SGHTA and FQGNSA. The CDR3 is 13 residues long. The V and J ends lost 4 bases and 3 bases respectively, with 6 bases between them. The DNA for the CDR3 is TGTGCCAGCAGCTCGCAGGACACCGGGGAGCTGTTTTTT. This translates into CASSSQDTGELFF.

This clonotype was counted many times. V is TRBV11-2 and J is TRBJ1-5; TRBD1 might be the D (5 bases). The CDR3 runs 14 residues. The V and J ends lost 0 bases and 7 bases respectively, with 10 bases between them. Per germline, CDR1 SGHAT and CDR2 FQNNGV. The CDR3 reads CASSLDRQGQPQHF. The CDR3 nucleotides read TGTGCCAGCAGCTTAGACCGCCAGGGCCAGCCCCAGCATTTT.

This clonotype has just a few counts. J is TRBJ2-3 and V is TRBV7-6, with D unclear. Per germline, CDR1 SGHVS and CDR2 FNYEAQ. With 5 bases removed from V and 0 bases from J, the gap between germline ends came to 12 bases. The CDR3 is made up of 15 amino acids. The CDR3 sequence: CASSVLSFSTDTQYF. Written as DNA, the CDR3 is TGTGCCAGCAGCGTCCTCTCGTTTAGCACAGATACGCAGTATTTT.

V gene TRBV27 combines with J gene TRBJ2-3; possibly TRBD2 for D (5 bases). The CDR3 contains 14 residues. The germline gives CDR1 MNHEY, CDR2 SMNVEV (reference sequence). V was cut by 4 bases and J by 2 bases, with 10 bases left in between. This chain's CDR3 is CASSSSRNTDTQYF. The CDR3 DNA follows: TGTGCCAGCAGTTCTAGCAGAAACACAGATACGCAGTATTTT.

The gene calls are TRBV7-2 and TRBJ1-1; D is unclear. The CDR3 extends over 17 amino acids. CDR1 SGHTA and CDR2 FQGNSA come from the germline V gene. V was shortened by 5 bases and J by 3 bases, with 22 bases between the two germline ends. The CDR3 coding sequence is TGTGCCAGCAGCCCCCATGAGCTCCTATCCCGCCACACTGAAGCTTTCTTT. It yields the protein CASSPHELLSRHTEAFF.

This sequence joins TRBV9 and TRBJ2-1; 8 bases match TRBD2. The germline CDR1 and CDR2 sequences are SGDLS and YYNGEE. V lost 0 bases and J lost 2; bases outside the gene matches: 1. This CDR3 spans 15 amino acids. This CDR3 reads CASSVERGTYNEQFF. CDR3 in DNA: TGTGCCAGCAGCGTAGAGCGGGGGACCTACAATGAGCAGTTCTTC.

The V call is TRBV5-1, the J call TRBJ2-3; 12 bases fit TRBD2. V lost 3 bases, J lost 4 bases, and 6 bases stayed unmatched. The CDR3 runs to 16 residues. Germline V gene lookup returns CDR1 SGHRS and CDR2 YFSETQ. CDR3 in DNA: TGCGCCAGCAGCTCGACTAGCGGGAGTTGGGCAGATACGCAGTATTTT. It specifies CASSSTSGSWADTQYF.

The V and J genes are TRBV4-3 and TRBJ2-1; D is possibly TRBD1 (6 bases). The CDR3 covers 16 residues. Per the germline V gene, CDR1 is LGHNA and CDR2 is YSLEER. V lost 3 bases and J lost 1, with 13 bases in between. DNA of the CDR3: TGCGCCAGCAGCCAGGACAGCGAGTATTCCTACAATGAGCAGTTCTTC. It is translated as CASSQDSEYSYNEQFF.

Here the CDR3 reads CASSFIRTGGYNEQFF. The CDR3 DNA is TGTGCCAGCAGTTTCATTCGGACAGGGGGATACAATGAGCAGTTCTTC. The chain links TRBV12-3 or TRBV12-4 to TRBJ2-1; the match to TRBD1 covers 10 bases. The CDR3 contains 16 residues. V was clipped by 3 bases and J by 4 bases; unmatched bases: 6.

The rearrangement uses TRBV7-2 and TRBJ1-6, with a weak D call TRBD1 (5 bases). V lost 5 bases to trimming and J lost 9 bases, with 11 bases between them. The CDR3 has 13 amino acids. The germline CDR1 and CDR2 sequences are SGHTA and FQGNSA. For the CDR3, the DNA is TGTGCCAGCAGCCCGAGACAGACTTCACCCCTCCACTTT. The encoded protein is CASSPRQTSPLHF.

The chain links TRBV5-1 to TRBJ2-1; maybe TRBD2 (6 bases). Germline-derived CDR1 and CDR2 are SGHRS and YFSETQ. V lost 0 bases to trimming and J lost 4 bases, with 14 bases between them. CDR3 size: 16 residues. CDR3 nucleotides: TGCGCCAGCAGCTTGGTGGGGGGACCAGTTTACAATGAGCAGTTCTTC. Its translation is CASSLVGGPVYNEQFF.

The chain carries TRBV30 and TRBJ1-6, with D possibly matching TRBD1 (6 bases). The CDR3 has 13 residues. Looked up from germline, CDR1 is GTSNPN and CDR2 is SVGIG (reference sequence). Trimming left V 5 bases short and J 9 bases short, with 14 bases between. The CDR3 DNA reads TGTGCCTGGGCTAAGGGGGTATTTTCACCCCTCCACTTT. Residues: CAWAKGVFSPLHF.

The table lists this clonotype with a few counts. The chain carries TRBV4-2 and TRBJ2-5, with D perhaps matching TRBD2 (6 bases). V shed 4 bases and J shed 5 bases, with 17 bases lying between them. Germline CDR1 reads LGHNA; CDR2 reads YNFKEQ. The CDR3 length is 15 residues. The DNA of the CDR3 is TGTGCCAGCAGCCCTATGGGAGGAGGGCAGGAGACCCAGTACTTC. It is translated as CASSPMGGGQETQYF.

V is TRBV6-2 or TRBV6-3 and J is TRBJ2-1; TRBD1 matches at 10 bases. Trimming took 1 base from V and 4 from J; bases not matched to a gene: 4. Per the germline V gene, CDR1 is MNHEY and CDR2 is SVGEGT. The CDR3 contains 16 residues. The CDR3 loop reads CASSYFRDRGYNEQFF. The CDR3, as DNA: TGTGCCAGCAGTTACTTCCGGGACAGGGGTTACAATGAGCAGTTCTTC.

The chain couples TRBV7-3 to TRBJ2-2, with 11 bases matching TRBD2. CDR1 is SGHTA and CDR2 is FQGTGA in the germline V gene. V lost 5 bases, J lost 3 bases, and 11 bases stayed unmatched. The CDR3 loop spans 18 amino acids. The chain's CDR3 is CASSTRASGRLDTGELFF. The CDR3 bases are TGTGCCAGCAGCACAAGGGCTAGCGGGAGGTTGGACACCGGGGAGCTGTTTTTT.

This clonotype has just a few counts. The genes are TRBV5-4 and TRBJ2-1; 8 bases are a match to TRBD1. The V gene's germline CDR1 is SGHNT and CDR2 YYREEE (reference sequence). CDR3 length: 14 residues. The ends lost 6 bases at V and 8 bases at J; junction bases unmatched: 10. As DNA, the CDR3 is TGTGCCAGCACCGAGGACAGGGTCTTCGATGAGCAGTTCTTC. Translating it yields CASTEDRVFDEQFF.

The chain links TRBV10-3 to TRBJ1-2; possibly TRBD1 for D (6 bases). Trimming shortened V by 3 bases and J by 8 bases, and 19 bases separated the two germline ends. This CDR3 is built from 15 residues. Germline CDR1 and CDR2: ENHRY and SYGVKD. The CDR3 protein is CAISDPRQEPSGYTF. For the CDR3, the DNA is TGTGCCATCAGTGACCCAAGACAGGAGCCGAGCGGCTACACCTTC.

The chain is built from TRBV28 and TRBJ2-7; D call uncertain. The V end was cut by 4 bases, the J end by 4 bases, with 14 bases between. Germline V gives CDR1 MDHEN, CDR2 SYDVKM. The CDR3 is made up of 14 amino acids. CDR3 region: CASSSDPRRYEQYF. The CDR3 DNA is TGTGCCAGCAGTTCCGACCCTCGCCGGTACGAGCAGTACTTC.

This clonotype appeared a few times. This chain joins TRBV6-6 and TRBJ1-2; the match to TRBD1 covers 12 bases. In germline, CDR1 is MNHNY, CDR2 SVGAGI (reference sequence). The CDR3 is made up of 15 amino acids. Losses at the gene ends were 0 bases for V and 6 bases for J; bases not matched to a gene: 2. CDR3 DNA: TGTGCCAGCAGTTACTCGTGGGACAGGGGGCATGGCTACACCTTC. The encoded protein is CASSYSWDRGHGYTF.

The chain uses TRBV21-1 and TRBJ1-5; the tabulated D call, TRBD1, remains unverified against the DNA. TRBV21-1 is termed a pseudogene. The CDR3 contains 15 residues. CDR3 sequence: CASRKNTGNNQPQHF. Written as DNA, the CDR3 is TGTGCCAGCAGGAAAAATACAGGGAACAATCAGCCCCAGCATTTT.

J is TRBJ2-1 and V is TRBV6-2 or TRBV6-3, with 8 bases fitting TRBD2. CDR3 length: 15 amino acids. Germline CDR1 is MNHEY and CDR2 is SVGEGT. With V trimmed by 6 bases and J by 6 bases, 10 bases remained unmatched. CDR3 sequence: CASRRLGLGINEQFF. Written as DNA, the CDR3 is TGTGCCAGCAGGAGGTTGGGACTAGGAATCAATGAGCAGTTCTTC.

Many counts were recorded for this clonotype. V and J are TRBV12-3 or TRBV12-4 and TRBJ1-5, with TRBD1 as a possible D gene (5 bases). There are 15 residues in the CDR3. V was pared by 6 bases and J by 0 bases, with 12 bases between. The CDR3 reads CASRSQADSNQPQHF. Here the CDR3 DNA reads TGTGCCAGCAGATCACAGGCCGATAGCAATCAGCCCCAGCATTTT.

This clonotype was observed a handful of times. The chain couples TRBV18 to TRBJ1-2, with D maybe TRBD1 (5 bases). Per germline, CDR1 KGHSH and CDR2 LQKENI. The CDR3 loop spans 13 amino acids. Trimming took 2 bases from V and 8 from J, leaving 12 bases between them. The CDR3, as DNA: TGTGCCAGCTCACCAAACTCAGGGAACGGCTACACCTTC. Amino acids: CASSPNSGNGYTF.